The next 27 T cell receptor beta chains were all read from a single sample in a study of cytomegalovirus exposure and HLA in healthy donors. Only in-frame clones appear in the TCRdb table, and some are missing; sequencing was by immunoSEQ multiplex PCR. The sample has 80,000 to 90,000 clones; around 96% are singletons. Sample: PBMCs. Every receptor here comes from a man between 18 and 35 years old in good health and CMV-seronegative.

The gene calls are TRBV9 and TRBJ2-1, with 7 bases lining up with TRBD2. Germline CDR1 and CDR2: SGDLS and YYNGEE. Unmatched junction bases numbered 10, after V lost 0 bases and J lost 7 bases. The CDR3 spans 16 residues. CDR3 coding DNA: TGTGCCAGCAGCGTAGCTCCGGGAGGAGGAGGGAATGAGCAGTTCTTC. Amino acids: CASSVAPGGGGNEQFF.

The chain is built from TRBV5-6 and TRBJ1-3, with 7 bases aligning to TRBD1. CDR3 length: 14 residues. V lost 2 bases to trimming and J lost 2 bases; unmatched junction nucleotides: 1. CDR1 and CDR2 (germline): SGHDT, YYEEEE. This CDR3 reads CASSFGTAGNTIYF. CDR3 coding DNA: TGTGCCAGCAGCTTTGGGACAGCTGGAAACACCATATATTTT.

This chain links TRBV5-1 with TRBJ1-4; D perhaps matches TRBD1 (5 bases). The CDR3 sequence is 16 residues long. Per germline, CDR1 SGHRS and CDR2 YFSETQ. Trimming removed 5 bases from V and 0 bases from J, with 14 bases in between. The CDR3 DNA follows: TGCGCCAGCAGTTATGGACAAATTGCAACTAATGAAAAACTGTTTTTT. It specifies CASSYGQIATNEKLFF.

The chain links TRBV6-5 to TRBJ2-7, with 14 bases that match TRBD2. The CDR3 consists of 15 residues. The junction had 5 bases not matched to a gene; V was cut back by 7 bases and J by 3 bases. Germline assignment: CDR1 MNHEY and CDR2 SVGAGI. This chain's CDR3 is CASMAGTSGSYEQYV. The CDR3 region has the DNA TGTGCCAGCATGGCCGGGACTAGCGGGAGCTACGAGCAGTACGTC.

The chain links TRBV27 to TRBJ2-1, with 10 bases aligning to TRBD2. This CDR3 spans 15 amino acids. J gave up 10 bases and V 3 bases, and 9 bases lay outside the gene matches. CDR1 is MNHEY, CDR2 SMNVEV, per germline (reference sequence). The CDR3 sequence is CASSFGLAGVWEQFF. DNA for the CDR3: TGTGCCAGCAGTTTCGGCCTAGCGGGAGTGTGGGAGCAGTTCTTC.

V gene TRBV9 combines with J gene TRBJ2-1, with 12 bases that match TRBD2. The J segment lost 5 bases and the V segment lost 0 bases, leaving 0 bases of the junction unmatched. This CDR3 is built from 15 residues. Germline V gene data show CDR1 as SGDLS and CDR2 as YYNGEE. The CDR3: CASSVGTSGNNEQFF. The CDR3, as DNA: TGTGCCAGCAGCGTAGGGACTAGCGGGAACAATGAGCAGTTCTTC.

The chain has TRBV13 and TRBJ1-5, with no clear D. Germline loops: CDR1 PRHDT, CDR2 FYEKMQ (reference sequence). V was clipped by 2 bases and J by 3 bases, with 26 bases between them. CDR3 length: 20 residues. The DNA of the CDR3 is TGTGCCAGCAGCTTATTCGCTAAGGATCTACTAGAAAGGGTCAATCAGCCCCAGCATTTT. The encoded protein is CASSLFAKDLLERVNQPQHF. Full variable domain (rest looked up from reference TRBV13 and TRBJ1-5): AAGVIQSPRHLIKEKRETATLKCYPIPRHDTVYWYQQGPGQDPQFLISFYEKMQSDKGSIPDRFSAQQFSDYHSELNMSSLELGDSALYFCASSLFAKDLLERVNQPQHFGDGTRLSIL.

The chain links TRBV15 to TRBJ2-7, with a possible D match to TRBD1 (5 bases). Germline V CDR1 and CDR2: LNHNV, YYDKDF (reference sequence). V was trimmed by 2 bases and J by 6 bases, leaving 14 bases between them. There are 14 residues in the CDR3. CDR3 sequence reads: CATSRNAGSGEQYV. For the CDR3, the DNA is TGTGCCACCAGCAGAAACGCAGGGTCAGGCGAGCAGTACGTC.

J is TRBJ2-3 and V is TRBV18; D call uncertain. V was clipped by 4 bases and J by 4 bases, with 3 bases between them. The CDR3 loop spans 11 amino acids. Germline values: CDR1 KGHSH, CDR2 LQKENI. The CDR3 reads CASSRADTQYF. CDR3 bases: TGTGCCAGCTCACGAGCAGATACGCAGTATTTT.

The chain is built from TRBV6-5 and TRBJ2-7, with 13 bases fitting TRBD2. The V gene's germline CDR1 is MNHEY and CDR2 SVGAGI. CDR3 length: 14 amino acids. V gave up 4 bases and J gave up 6 bases; unmatched junction bases: 3. CDR3 DNA sequence: TGTGCCAGCAGTTGGACTAGCGGGAGAGGCGAGCAGTACTTC. It codes for CASSWTSGRGEQYF.

The chain carries TRBV28 and TRBJ1-4, with TRBD1 matching 8 bases. Germline CDR1 is MDHEN and CDR2 is SYDVKM. Germline trimming cut 4 bases from V and 7 bases from J; bases unmatched to any gene: 17. The CDR3 covers 18 residues. CDR3 nucleotides: TGTGCCAGCAGTTCGGAAATCGGACAGGGAGCGAGTGGTGAAAAACTGTTTTTT. This sequence encodes CASSSEIGQGASGEKLFF.

J is TRBJ2-1 and V is TRBV18; D may be TRBD1 (6 bases). This CDR3 is built from 16 residues. Germline CDR1 is KGHSH and CDR2 is LQKENI. V was pared by 4 bases and J by 3 bases, with 16 bases between. CDR3 amino acids: CASSQPGQQHYNEQFF. The CDR3 DNA is TGTGCCAGCTCACAACCGGGACAACAACACTACAATGAGCAGTTCTTC.

The chain joins TRBV29-1 to TRBJ1-3; TRBD1 might be the D (5 bases). The CDR3 loop spans 14 amino acids. The ends were cut back, 3 bases at V and 5 bases at J, with 14 bases in the middle. CDR1 and CDR2 (germline): SQVTM, ANQGSEA. The CDR3 region has the DNA TGCAGCGTTGAGTTCGGGGGTGATAGAAACACCATATATTTT. Translation gives CSVEFGGDRNTIYF. Filled out from reference TRBV29-1 and TRBJ1-3, the complete variable domain reads SAVISQKPSRDICQRGTSLTIQCQVDSQVTMMFWYRQQPGQSLTLIATANQGSEATYESGFVIDKFPISRPNLTFSTLTVSNMSPEDSSIYLCSVEFGGDRNTIYFGEGSWLTVV.

This chain links TRBV2 with TRBJ1-2, with unresolved D. The length of the CDR3 is 15 residues. V was cut by 6 bases and J by 0 bases, with 14 bases left in between. Looked up from germline, CDR1 is SNHLY and CDR2 is FYNNEI. The CDR3 is CASRLRFGTNYGYTF. In DNA, the CDR3 is TGTGCCAGCAGGTTACGATTCGGGACTAACTATGGCTACACCTTC.

The V gene is TRBV9, the J gene TRBJ2-3; 11 bases agree with TRBD2. The V segment lost 2 bases and the J segment 0 bases; nucleotides outside the gene matches: 5. This CDR3 has 17 amino acids. CDR1 is SGDLS and CDR2 is YYNGEE in the germline V gene. CDR3 sequence: CASSVSLAGASTDTQYF. For the CDR3, the DNA is TGTGCCAGCAGCGTGTCACTAGCGGGAGCTAGCACAGATACGCAGTATTTT.

The gene calls are TRBV7-3 and TRBJ2-1; maybe TRBD2 (5 bases). The CDR3 is 15 amino acids. The germline V gene has CDR1 SGHTA and CDR2 FQGTGA. Between the trimmed V and J ends, which lost 5 bases and 5 bases, there was a span of 16 bases. CDR3 sequence reads: CASSRSGTDNNEQFF. The CDR3 bases are TGTGCCAGCAGCAGAAGCGGTACCGACAACAATGAGCAGTTCTTC.

This sequence joins TRBV28 and TRBJ2-1; D possibly corresponds to TRBD2 (7 bases). Trimming removed 6 bases from V and 10 bases from J, with 16 bases in between. This CDR3 has 13 residues. The germline V gene encodes CDR1 MDHEN and CDR2 SYDVKM. The CDR3 protein is CASSQRTRGEQFF. The DNA of the CDR3 is TGTGCCAGCAGCCAGAGGACTAGGGGGGAGCAGTTCTTC.

The J gene is TRBJ1-1, the V gene TRBV5-8, with 8 bases matching TRBD1. Per germline, CDR1 SGHTS and CDR2 YDEGEE. The J segment lost 6 bases and the V segment lost 3 bases, leaving 7 bases of the junction unmatched. This CDR3 is built from 14 residues. The CDR3 sequence is CASSSDRGRAEAFF. Here the CDR3 DNA reads TGTGCCAGCAGCTCCGACAGGGGAAGGGCTGAAGCTTTCTTT.

The chain is built from TRBV7-8 and TRBJ2-5, with a possible D match to TRBD1 (5 bases). The CDR3 runs to 16 residues. Germline values: CDR1 SGHVS, CDR2 FQNEAQ. V lost 5 bases, J lost 1 base, and 17 bases lay in between. The CDR3 loop is CASSPKMTETQETQYF. CDR3 in DNA: TGTGCCAGCAGCCCTAAGATGACAGAAACCCAAGAGACCCAGTACTTC.

The J gene is TRBJ2-2, the V gene TRBV29-1; the match to TRBD2 covers 8 bases. In germline, CDR1 is SQVTM, CDR2 ANQGSEA. The junction had 5 bases not matched to a gene; V was cut back by 4 bases and J by 7 bases. This CDR3 spans 13 amino acids. This CDR3 reads CSVVPGGDGELFF. In DNA, the CDR3 is TGCAGCGTTGTACCCGGGGGGGACGGGGAGCTGTTTTTT.

The rearrangement joins TRBV29-1 to TRBJ2-4, with TRBD2 identical over 7 bases. The CDR3 is 13 amino acids. Germline trimming cut 2 bases from V and 5 bases from J; bases unmatched to any gene: 3. Germline CDR1 SQVTM, CDR2 ANQGSEA. The CDR3 here is CSVETGGQNIQYF. DNA for the CDR3: TGCAGCGTTGAAACGGGAGGCCAAAACATTCAGTACTTC.

The gene calls are TRBV2 and TRBJ2-3; a weak D match, TRBD2 (7 bases). Trimming took 8 bases from V and 4 from J, leaving 16 bases between them. The CDR3 is made up of 14 amino acids. CDR1 SNHLY and CDR2 FYNNEI come from the germline V gene. The CDR3 is CASSIRGAPDTQYF. The CDR3 nucleotides read TGTGCCAGCTCGATTCGGGGGGCCCCAGATACGCAGTATTTT.

The gene calls are TRBV28 and TRBJ2-3, with D possibly matching TRBD1 (6 bases). From germline, CDR1 is MDHEN and CDR2 SYDVKM. V dropped 5 bases and J dropped 4 bases, with 19 bases sitting between them. This CDR3 is 16 amino acids long. The CDR3 reads CASSPQGLGPADTQYF. DNA for the CDR3: TGTGCCAGCAGTCCCCAGGGGTTGGGCCCGGCAGATACGCAGTATTTT. Filled out from reference TRBV28 and TRBJ2-3, the complete variable domain reads DVKVTQSSRYLVKRTGEKVFLECVQDMDHENMFWYRQDPGLGLRLIYFSYDVKMKEKGDIPEGYSVSREKKERFSLILESASTNQTSMYLCASSPQGLGPADTQYFGPGTRLTVL.

V usage is TRBV7-9 and J usage is TRBJ2-7, with 9 bases matching TRBD1. Per germline, CDR1 SEHNR and CDR2 FQNEAQ (reference sequence). V shed 5 bases, J shed 5 bases, and the junction held 10 bases outside the gene matches. The CDR3 has 15 residues. The CDR3: CASSPTGQGADEQYF. CDR3 coding DNA: TGTGCCAGCAGCCCAACGGGACAGGGCGCCGACGAGCAGTACTTC.

The gene calls are TRBV4-1 and TRBJ2-1; tentative D call: TRBD2 (6 bases). The CDR3 totals 15 residues. The V gene's germline CDR1 is MGHRA and CDR2 YSYEKL. V was shortened by 1 base and J by 5 bases, with 12 bases between the two germline ends. The CDR3: CASSQVLAVDNEQFF. The CDR3 DNA follows: TGCGCCAGCAGCCAAGTGTTAGCGGTCGACAATGAGCAGTTCTTC.

V and J are TRBV28 and TRBJ1-2; TRBD1 aligns across 7 bases. The V segment lost 5 bases and the J segment 8 bases; nucleotides outside the gene matches: 8. Germline V gene lookup returns CDR1 MDHEN and CDR2 SYDVKM. The CDR3 contains 13 residues. The CDR3 reads CASSTYKQGGYTF. The CDR3, as DNA: TGTGCCAGCAGTACGTACAAACAGGGGGGCTACACCTTC.

The chain is built from TRBV27 and TRBJ1-4; D might be TRBD1 (6 bases). In germline, CDR1 is MNHEY, CDR2 SMNVEV (reference sequence). The CDR3 is made up of 16 amino acids. Between the trimmed V and J ends, which lost 7 bases and 0 bases, there was a span of 15 bases. In DNA, the CDR3 is TGTGCCAGCACGGGGGGCGGGAAGGCAACTAATGAAAAACTGTTTTTT. Its protein is CASTGGGKATNEKLFF.